These 31 T cell receptor beta chains share one sample of origin, sequenced in a study of cytomegalovirus exposure and HLA in healthy donors. The primer mix had 60 Vbeta and 13 Jbeta primers. Repertoires were generated with immunoSEQ multiplex PCR, while TCRdb's copy carries only in-frame clones and drops some. The data contain some 120,000 clones, around 84% of them singletons. The specimen was PBMCs. The origin of the receptors is a woman aged 18-29 years in good health and CMV-seropositive.

The sample holds a few counts of this clone. This chain links TRBV27 with TRBJ1-2; 7 bases agree with TRBD1. V was clipped by 5 bases and J by 10 bases; unmatched bases: 7. From germline, CDR1 is MNHEY and CDR2 SMNVEV (reference sequence). CDR3 length equals 12 residues. In DNA, the CDR3 is TGTGCCAGCAGTACGACAGGGCGTGACTACACCTTC. Its translation: CASSTTGRDYTF.

The V and J genes are TRBV5-4 and TRBJ1-1; D call uncertain. This CDR3 spans 13 amino acids. V lost 0 bases, J lost 3 bases, and 6 bases lay in between. Germline CDR1 reads SGHNT; CDR2 reads YYREEE (reference sequence). In DNA, the CDR3 is TGTGCCAGCAGCTTGGGGTCGGACACTGAAGCTTTCTTT. Translation: CASSLGSDTEAFF.

The chain recombines TRBV30 with TRBJ1-1, with TRBD1 matching 9 bases. V trimming: 2 bases; J trimming: 7 bases; junction bases outside the gene matches: 11. Germline V CDR1 and CDR2: GTSNPN, SVGIG (reference sequence). The CDR3 has 15 residues. The CDR3: CAWSSRDRVFFEAFF. The CDR3 DNA reads as TGTGCCTGGAGTAGCCGGGACAGGGTATTTTTTGAAGCTTTCTTT.

The genes are TRBV6-4 and TRBJ2-4; possible D gene TRBD1, 5 bases. Germline lookup yields CDR1 MRHNA and CDR2 SNTAGT. The CDR3 length is 17 residues. Trimming removed 4 bases from V and 0 bases from J, with 16 bases in between. Here the CDR3 reads CASSAGRTPLAKNIQYF. The CDR3 DNA reads TGTGCCAGCAGTGCGGGCAGGACACCTCTAGCCAAAAACATTCAGTACTTC.

The count of this clone is one. This rearrangement joins TRBV28 to TRBJ2-1; TRBD1 agrees at 8 bases. The germline CDR1 and CDR2 sequences are MDHEN and SYDVKM. The ends lost 7 bases at V and 7 bases at J; junction bases unmatched: 9. CDR3 length: 14 amino acids. For the CDR3, the DNA is TGTGCCAGCAACCCGGACAGGGTGTTTAATGAGCAGTTCTTC. Amino acid sequence: CASNPDRVFNEQFF.

V and J are TRBV5-1 and TRBJ2-2, with 10 bases matching TRBD1. The CDR3 spans 16 residues. Germline CDR1 is SGHRS and CDR2 is YFSETQ. V lost 2 bases and J lost 3; bases outside the gene matches: 4. The CDR3 here is CASSLRDRGYTGELFF. For the CDR3, the DNA is TGCGCCAGCAGCTTACGGGACAGGGGATACACCGGGGAGCTGTTTTTT.

V usage is TRBV7-9 and J usage is TRBJ2-7; TRBD2 matches 8 bases. CDR3 length: 12 amino acids. In germline, CDR1 is SEHNR, CDR2 FQNEAQ (reference sequence). After removal of 8 bases from V and 5 bases from J, the junction contained 5 bases not matched to a gene. CDR3 in DNA: TGTGCCAGCGAAATAGCGGGGAACGAGCAGTACTTC. Translated: CASEIAGNEQYF. Together with reference TRBV7-9 and TRBJ2-7, the CDR3 gives the full variable domain: DTGVSQNPRHKITKRGQNVTFRCDPISEHNRLYWYRQTLGQGPEFLTYFQNEAQLEKSRLLSDRFSAERPKGSFSTLEIQRTEQGDSAMYLCASEIAGNEQYFGPGTRLTVT.

This chain uses TRBV25-1 with TRBJ2-3, with D hard to call. Trimming removed 0 bases at V and 7 bases at J, with 8 bases between. This CDR3 is built from 13 residues. Looked up from germline, CDR1 is MGHDK and CDR2 is SYGVNS. CDR3 DNA: TGTGCCAGCAGTGAATACGACATTTATACGCAGTATTTT. As protein: CASSEYDIYTQYF. Drawing the rest from reference TRBV25-1 and TRBJ2-3, the complete variable domain is EADIYQTPRYLVIGTGKKITLECSQTMGHDKMYWYQQDPGMELHLIHYSYGVNSTEKGDLSSESTVSRIRTEHFPLTLESARPSHTSQYLCASSEYDIYTQYFGPGTRLTVL.

The rearrangement joins TRBV10-3 to TRBJ2-7; D perhaps matches TRBD2 (6 bases). The CDR3 has 15 amino acids. Per the germline V gene, CDR1 is ENHRY and CDR2 is SYGVKD. Trimming left V 4 bases short and J 2 bases short, with 15 bases between. In DNA, the CDR3 is TGTGCCATCAGTGGGGGCGGGGCCCGAACCTACGAGCAGTACTTC. Amino acids: CAISGGGARTYEQYF.

This clone was detected once. The V and J genes are TRBV15 and TRBJ1-5; D perhaps matches TRBD1 (5 bases). CDR1 and CDR2 from the germline V gene are LNHNV and YYDKDF (reference sequence). The CDR3 loop spans 15 amino acids. V gave up 0 bases and J gave up 0 bases, with 6 bases separating them. The CDR3 DNA sequence: TGTGCCACCAGCAGAGACAGGGCTAGCAATCAGCCCCAGCATTTT. Its translation is CATSRDRASNQPQHF.

The rearrangement joins TRBV9 to TRBJ2-3, with D maybe TRBD1 (6 bases). Germline-derived CDR1 and CDR2 are SGDLS and YYNGEE. Trimming pared 3 bases from V and 2 bases from J, leaving 13 bases between. The CDR3 has 15 residues. The CDR3 sequence: CASSAPGAVTDTQYF. The CDR3, as DNA: TGTGCCAGCAGCGCCCCAGGGGCAGTCACAGATACGCAGTATTTT.

This sequence joins TRBV18 and TRBJ1-2; TRBD1 matches 7 bases. This CDR3 has 14 residues. Germline V gene data show CDR1 as KGHSH and CDR2 as LQKENI. The trim removed 6 bases at V and 0 bases at J, leaving 4 bases unmatched. DNA for the CDR3: TGTGCCAGCTCGGAAGGGACAGCTAACTATGGCTACACCTTC. This gives the protein CASSEGTANYGYTF.

The gene calls are TRBV5-5 and TRBJ2-1; D remains ambiguous. This CDR3 has 14 residues. With 0 bases removed from V and 5 bases from J, the gap between germline ends came to 9 bases. Germline lookup yields CDR1 SGHKS and CDR2 YYEKEE (reference sequence). For the CDR3, the DNA is TGTGCCAGCAGCTTGGTAGCTTCGAACAATGAGCAGTTCTTC. Translating gives CASSLVASNNEQFF.

This chain joins TRBV10-3 and TRBJ2-5; TRBD1 matches 8 bases. The CDR3 is 15 amino acids. V lost 8 bases to trimming and J lost 1 base; unmatched junction nucleotides: 9. Germline V gives CDR1 ENHRY, CDR2 SYGVKD. This CDR3 is CAIGQGGEAQETQYF. The DNA for the CDR3 is TGTGCCATCGGACAGGGCGGGGAAGCCCAAGAGACCCAGTACTTC.

Written as DNA, the CDR3 is TGCGCCAGCAGCTTGGGGGACAGGGCCTACGAGCAGTACTTC. It codes for CASSLGDRAYEQYF. The rearrangement links TRBV5-1 to TRBJ2-7, with 9 positions matching TRBD1. CDR1 is SGHRS and CDR2 is YFSETQ in the germline V gene. The CDR3 runs 14 residues. V dropped 0 bases and J dropped 2; count of bases not matched to a gene: 0.

The chain combines TRBV6-5 with TRBJ1-2, with 7 bases matching TRBD1. The V and J ends lost 8 bases and 4 bases, in that order; junction bases with no gene match: 10. Germline V gene data show CDR1 as MNHEY and CDR2 as SVGAGI. This CDR3 comprises 14 residues. As DNA, the CDR3 is TGTGCCAGCGCCCGACAGGGTTCGAGCTATGGCTACACCTTC. This encodes CASARQGSSYGYTF.

The chain links TRBV19 to TRBJ2-7, with TRBD1 matching 9 bases. The CDR3 is made up of 14 amino acids. CDR1 is LNHDA, CDR2 SQIVND, per germline (reference sequence). Trimming took 3 bases from V and 4 from J; bases not matched to a gene: 4. CDR3 amino acids: CASSMVGQGYEQYF. The CDR3 DNA reads TGTGCCAGTAGTATGGTCGGACAGGGGTACGAGCAGTACTTC. The full variable domain, with the rest looked up from reference TRBV19 and TRBJ2-7, is DGGITQSPKYLFRKEGQNVTLSCEQNLNHDAMYWYRQDPGQGLRLIYYSQIVNDFQKGDIAEGYSVSREKKESFPLTVTSAQKNPTAFYLCASSMVGQGYEQYFGPGTRLTVT.

The chain couples TRBV7-8 to TRBJ2-1; no clear D gene. Trimming took off 1 base at V and 8 bases at J, with 21 bases between the two ends. The CDR3 has 17 amino acids. Germline CDR1 is SGHVS and CDR2 is FQNEAQ. CDR3 DNA sequence: TGTGCCAGCAGCTTAGGCGGCTTATCCCCACCCCCACATGAGCAGTTCTTC. Amino acid sequence: CASSLGGLSPPPHEQFF.

The chain joins TRBV13 to TRBJ1-4; TRBD1 aligns across 7 bases. The CDR3 is 16 amino acids. The germline V gene has CDR1 PRHDT and CDR2 FYEKMQ (reference sequence). Trimming at V came to 5 bases and at J to 0 bases, leaving 6 bases not matched to a gene. CDR3 region: CASSERGQATNEKLFF. CDR3 nucleotide sequence: TGTGCCAGCAGCGAAAGAGGACAGGCAACTAATGAAAAACTGTTTTTT.

The V call is TRBV18, the J call TRBJ2-7; 9 bases are shared with TRBD1. CDR1 KGHSH and CDR2 LQKENI come from the germline V gene. This CDR3 region has 15 residues. The V gene end was trimmed by 6 bases and the J gene end by 5 bases; junction bases not matched to a gene: 11. In DNA form, the CDR3 reads TGTGCCAGCTCCGTAGAGACAGGGGGAACCCACGAGCAGTACTTC. It translates to CASSVETGGTHEQYF.

In DNA, the CDR3 is TGTGCCAGCAGCCAAGAACGGCTCCGGGTTGCTGGGGCCAACGTCCTGACTTTC. It is translated as CASSQERLRVAGANVLTF. The genes are TRBV14 and TRBJ2-6, with no clear D. This CDR3 has 18 amino acids. V lost 0 bases and J lost 2, with 14 bases in between. Looked up from germline, CDR1 is SGHDN and CDR2 is FVKESK.

The sample holds a few counts of this clone. This chain uses TRBV2 with TRBJ2-2, with 12 bases matching TRBD1. Germline CDR1 and CDR2: SNHLY and FYNNEI. The CDR3 extends over 17 amino acids. Losses at the gene ends were 9 bases for V and 6 bases for J; bases not matched to a gene: 14. The CDR3 loop reads CASLIDFGTGGAGELFF. Here the CDR3 DNA reads TGTGCCAGTCTCATAGACTTCGGGACAGGGGGCGCCGGGGAGCTGTTTTTT.

This clone was found once. V is TRBV29-1 and J is TRBJ2-7; D gene ambiguous. The CDR3 covers 13 residues. The ends were cut back, 3 bases at V and 3 bases at J, with 12 bases in the middle. Germline values: CDR1 SQVTM, CDR2 ANQGSEA. CDR3 in amino acids: CSVESEVHYEQYF. The DNA for the CDR3 is TGCAGCGTTGAGTCTGAGGTCCACTACGAGCAGTACTTC.

V usage is TRBV5-6 and J usage is TRBJ2-1; 11 positions match TRBD2. Germline V gene lookup returns CDR1 SGHDT and CDR2 YYEEEE. The CDR3 loop spans 16 amino acids. With V trimmed by 4 bases and J by 5 bases, 8 bases remained unmatched. In DNA, the CDR3 is TGTGCCAGCAGCCCCCGGCTAGCGGGGGGCCACAATGAGCAGTTCTTC. This codes for CASSPRLAGGHNEQFF.

The gene calls are TRBV6-6 and TRBJ2-6; D gene uncertain. Germline V lookup: CDR1 MNHNY, CDR2 SVGAGI (reference sequence). This CDR3 region has 14 residues. Trimming cost V 5 bases and J 4 bases, with 9 bases left between them. The CDR3 region is CASSRGLGANVLTF. The CDR3 DNA reads TGTGCCAGCAGTCGAGGTTTAGGGGCCAACGTCCTGACTTTC.

The V and J genes are TRBV6-1 and TRBJ2-5, with TRBD2 identical over 8 bases. Germline-derived CDR1 and CDR2 are MNHNS and SASEGT. This CDR3 is built from 13 residues. V trimming: 3 bases; J trimming: 7 bases; junction bases outside the gene matches: 4. The CDR3 sequence: CASSEHGGVTQYF. The CDR3 DNA reads TGTGCCAGCAGTGAGCACGGGGGGGTGACCCAGTACTTC.

The rearrangement links TRBV6-5 to TRBJ2-7; the D gene is possibly TRBD2 (7 bases). CDR1 and CDR2 (germline): MNHEY, SVGAGI. Trimming left V 0 bases short and J 0 bases short, with 12 bases between. The CDR3 consists of 16 residues. CDR3 nucleotides: TGTGCCAGCAGTTACTCGAAGGGGGGGTACTCCTACGAGCAGTACTTC. Encoded protein: CASSYSKGGYSYEQYF.

V usage is TRBV5-1 and J usage is TRBJ2-3, with 9 bases lining up with TRBD1. V was clipped by 7 bases and J by 4 bases; unmatched bases: 13. The CDR3 contains 16 residues. The germline V gene encodes CDR1 SGHRS and CDR2 YFSETQ. CDR3 sequence reads: CASQLAQGALADTQYF. CDR3 in DNA: TGCGCCAGCCAGCTTGCACAGGGGGCATTGGCAGATACGCAGTATTTT.

Here the CDR3 DNA reads TGTGCCAGCAGCTTAGATCCCTTGGCCAGCTACAATGAGCAGTTCTTC. Residues: CASSLDPLASYNEQFF. The V and J genes are TRBV11-3 and TRBJ2-1; D remains unclear. Germline lookup yields CDR1 SGHNT and CDR2 YENEEA. V was clipped by 0 bases and J by 3 bases, with 12 bases between them. The CDR3 is made up of 16 amino acids.

The chain joins TRBV6-5 to TRBJ2-7; the D gene is possibly TRBD2 (6 bases). Germline lookup yields CDR1 MNHEY and CDR2 SVGAGI. The CDR3 contains 12 residues. This CDR3 reads CAAAGSSYEQYF. The CDR3, as DNA: TGTGCTGCTGCGGGGAGCTCCTACGAGCAGTACTTC.

J is TRBJ1-1 and V is TRBV11-2, with 10 bases that match TRBD1. Trimming cost V 3 bases and J 1 base; bases outside gene matches: 8. The CDR3 is 17 amino acids. Germline CDR1 is SGHAT and CDR2 is FQNNGV. The CDR3 DNA follows: TGTGCCAGCAGCTTGATTAGACAGGGGGCTAGGAACACTGAAGCTTTCTTT. This sequence encodes CASSLIRQGARNTEAFF.